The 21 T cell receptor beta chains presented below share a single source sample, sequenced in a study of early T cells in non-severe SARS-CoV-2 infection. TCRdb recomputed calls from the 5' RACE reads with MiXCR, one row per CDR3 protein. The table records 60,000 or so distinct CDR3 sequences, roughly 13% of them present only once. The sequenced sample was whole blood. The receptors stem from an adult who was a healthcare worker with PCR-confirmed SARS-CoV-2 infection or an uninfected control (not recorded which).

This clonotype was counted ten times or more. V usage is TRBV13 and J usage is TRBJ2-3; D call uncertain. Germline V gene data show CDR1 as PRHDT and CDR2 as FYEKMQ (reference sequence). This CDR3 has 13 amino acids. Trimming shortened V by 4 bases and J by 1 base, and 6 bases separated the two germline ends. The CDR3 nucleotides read TGTGCCAGCAGCTCACCCGGCACAGATACGCAGTATTTT. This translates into CASSSPGTDTQYF.

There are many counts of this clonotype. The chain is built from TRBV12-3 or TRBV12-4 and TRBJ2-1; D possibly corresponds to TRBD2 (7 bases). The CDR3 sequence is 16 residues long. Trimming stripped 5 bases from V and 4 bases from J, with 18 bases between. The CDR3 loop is CASSPGWRGPYNEQFF. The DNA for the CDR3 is TGTGCCAGCAGTCCAGGGTGGCGGGGGCCTTACAATGAGCAGTTCTTC.

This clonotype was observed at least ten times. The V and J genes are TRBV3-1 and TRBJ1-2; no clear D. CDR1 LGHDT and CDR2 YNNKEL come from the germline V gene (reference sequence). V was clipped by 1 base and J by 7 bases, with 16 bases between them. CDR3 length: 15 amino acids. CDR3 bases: TGTGCCAGCAGCCAAGGTGTATCGGGGTGGATTGGCTACACCTTC. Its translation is CASSQGVSGWIGYTF.

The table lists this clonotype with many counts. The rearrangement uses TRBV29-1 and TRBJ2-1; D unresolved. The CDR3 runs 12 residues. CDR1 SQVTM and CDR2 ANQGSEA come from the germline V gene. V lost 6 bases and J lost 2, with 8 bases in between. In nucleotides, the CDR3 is TGCAGCGTGAGGCTCACCTACAATGAGCAGTTCTTC. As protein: CSVRLTYNEQFF.

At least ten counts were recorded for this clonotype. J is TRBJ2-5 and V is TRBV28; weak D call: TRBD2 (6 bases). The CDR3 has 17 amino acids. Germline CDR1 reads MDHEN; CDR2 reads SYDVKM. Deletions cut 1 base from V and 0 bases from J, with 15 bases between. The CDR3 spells CASSLLGLTTYQETQYF. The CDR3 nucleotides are TGTGCCAGCAGTTTATTAGGACTAACCACATACCAAGAGACCCAGTACTTC.

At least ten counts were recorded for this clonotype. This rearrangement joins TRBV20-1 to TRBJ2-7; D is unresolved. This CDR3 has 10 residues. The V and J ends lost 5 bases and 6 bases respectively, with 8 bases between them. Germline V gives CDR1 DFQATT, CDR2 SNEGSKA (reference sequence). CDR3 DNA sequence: TGCAGTGCTTTGTATACCGAGCAGTACTTC. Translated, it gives CSALYTEQYF.

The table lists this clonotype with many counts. CDR3 in DNA: TGTGCCAGCAGCCACCAAAAAGGGGTATATGGCTACACCTTC. It encodes CASSHQKGVYGYTF. The chain recombines TRBV3-1 with TRBJ1-2; tentatively, D is TRBD1 (5 bases). The CDR3 extends over 14 amino acids. V was shortened by 3 bases and J by 5 bases, with 13 bases between the two germline ends. Germline-derived CDR1 and CDR2 are LGHDT and YNNKEL (reference sequence).

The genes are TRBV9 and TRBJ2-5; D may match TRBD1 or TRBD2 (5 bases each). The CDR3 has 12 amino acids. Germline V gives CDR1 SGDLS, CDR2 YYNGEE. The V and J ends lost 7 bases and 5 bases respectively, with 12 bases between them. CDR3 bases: TGTGCCAGCGGGGGTAGTGGCGAGACCCAGTACTTC. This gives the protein CASGGSGETQYF.

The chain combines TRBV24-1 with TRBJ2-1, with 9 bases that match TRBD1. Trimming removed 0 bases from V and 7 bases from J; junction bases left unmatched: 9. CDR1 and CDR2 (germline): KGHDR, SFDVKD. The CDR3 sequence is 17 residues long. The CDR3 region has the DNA TGTGCCACCAGTGATTTGGCCCCGGGACAGGGAAATAATGAGCAGTTCTTC. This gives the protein CATSDLAPGQGNNEQFF.

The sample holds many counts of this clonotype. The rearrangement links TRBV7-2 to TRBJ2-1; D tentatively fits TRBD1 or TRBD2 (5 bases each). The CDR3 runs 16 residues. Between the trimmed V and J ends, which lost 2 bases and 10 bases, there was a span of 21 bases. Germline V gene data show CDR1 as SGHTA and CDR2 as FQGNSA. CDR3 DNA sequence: TGTGCCAGCAGCTTATATCGGGGCCCCGGCTCGAGCGAGCAGTTCTTC. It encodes CASSLYRGPGSSEQFF.

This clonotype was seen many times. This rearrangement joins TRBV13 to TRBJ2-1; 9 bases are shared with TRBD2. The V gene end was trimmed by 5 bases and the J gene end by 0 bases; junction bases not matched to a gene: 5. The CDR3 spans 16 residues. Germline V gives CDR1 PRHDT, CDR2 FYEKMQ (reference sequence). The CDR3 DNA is TGTGCCAGCAGCGGACCGGGACTAGCCTCCTACAATGAGCAGTTCTTC. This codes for CASSGPGLASYNEQFF.

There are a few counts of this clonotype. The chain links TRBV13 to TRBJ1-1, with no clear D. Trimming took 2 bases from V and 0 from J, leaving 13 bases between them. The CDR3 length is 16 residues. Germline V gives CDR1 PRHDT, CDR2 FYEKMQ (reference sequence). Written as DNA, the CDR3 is TGTGCCAGCAGCTTAAGAGAGATCCTTATGAACACTGAAGCTTTCTTT. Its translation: CASSLREILMNTEAFF.

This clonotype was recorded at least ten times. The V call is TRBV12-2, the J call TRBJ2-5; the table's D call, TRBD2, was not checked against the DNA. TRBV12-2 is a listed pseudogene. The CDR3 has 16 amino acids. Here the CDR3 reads CASRGSSGGSKETQYF. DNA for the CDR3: TGTGCAAGCCGAGGCTCTAGCGGGGGAAGTAAAGAGACCCAGTACTTC.

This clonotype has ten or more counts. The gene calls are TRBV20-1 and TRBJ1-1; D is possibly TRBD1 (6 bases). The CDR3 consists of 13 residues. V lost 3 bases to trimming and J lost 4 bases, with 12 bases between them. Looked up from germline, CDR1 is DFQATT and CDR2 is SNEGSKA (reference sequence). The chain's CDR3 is CSARRGYGTEAFF. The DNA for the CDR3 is TGCAGTGCTAGGAGGGGGTATGGCACTGAAGCTTTCTTT.

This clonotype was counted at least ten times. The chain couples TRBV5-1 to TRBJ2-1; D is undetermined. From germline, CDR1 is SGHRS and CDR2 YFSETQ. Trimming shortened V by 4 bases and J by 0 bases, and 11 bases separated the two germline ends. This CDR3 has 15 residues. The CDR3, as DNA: TGCGCCAGCAGCCCGGAATTTAGCTCCTACAATGAGCAGTTCTTC. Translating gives CASSPEFSSYNEQFF.

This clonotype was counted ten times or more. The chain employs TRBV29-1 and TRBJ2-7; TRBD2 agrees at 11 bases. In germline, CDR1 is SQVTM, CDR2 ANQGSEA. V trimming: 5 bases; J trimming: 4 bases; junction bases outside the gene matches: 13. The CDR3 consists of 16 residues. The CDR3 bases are TGCAGCGTTTTACTAGCGGGGGACGAGTACTTATACGAGCAGTACTTC. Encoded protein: CSVLLAGDEYLYEQYF.

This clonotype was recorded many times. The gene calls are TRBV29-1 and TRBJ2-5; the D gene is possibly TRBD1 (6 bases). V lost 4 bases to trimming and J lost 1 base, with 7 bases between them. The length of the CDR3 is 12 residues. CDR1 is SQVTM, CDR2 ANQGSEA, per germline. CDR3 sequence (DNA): TGCAGCGTTGCACAGGGCCAAGAGACCCAGTACTTC. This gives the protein CSVAQGQETQYF.

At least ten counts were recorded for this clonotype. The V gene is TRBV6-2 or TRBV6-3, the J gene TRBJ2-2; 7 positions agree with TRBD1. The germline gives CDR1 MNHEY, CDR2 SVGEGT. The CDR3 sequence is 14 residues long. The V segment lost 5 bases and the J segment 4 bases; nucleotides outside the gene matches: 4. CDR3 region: CASSNRGITGELFF. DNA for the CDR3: TGTGCCAGCAGTAACAGGGGAATCACCGGGGAGCTGTTTTTT.

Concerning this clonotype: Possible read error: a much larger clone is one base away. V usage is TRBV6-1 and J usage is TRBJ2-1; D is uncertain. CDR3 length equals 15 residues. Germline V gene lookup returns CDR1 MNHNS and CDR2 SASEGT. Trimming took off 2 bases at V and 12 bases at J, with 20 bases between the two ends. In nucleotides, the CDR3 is TGTGCCAGCAGTGAACAGGTGGCGCCTTCCTTGGGGCAGTTCTTC. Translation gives CASSEQVAPSLGQFF.

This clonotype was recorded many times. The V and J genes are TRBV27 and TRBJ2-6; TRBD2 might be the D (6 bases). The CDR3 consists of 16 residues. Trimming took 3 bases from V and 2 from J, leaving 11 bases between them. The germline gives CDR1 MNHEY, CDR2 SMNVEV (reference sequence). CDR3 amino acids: CASSFWGEAGANVLTF. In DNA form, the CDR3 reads TGTGCCAGCAGTTTTTGGGGGGAAGCTGGGGCCAACGTCCTGACTTTC.

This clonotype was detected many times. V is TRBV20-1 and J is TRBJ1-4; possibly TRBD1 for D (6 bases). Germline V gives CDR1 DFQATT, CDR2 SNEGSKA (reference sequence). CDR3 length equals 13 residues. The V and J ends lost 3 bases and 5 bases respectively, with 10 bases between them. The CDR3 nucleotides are TGCAGTGCTAGTCGGCAGGGGAATGAAAAACTGTTTTTT. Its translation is CSASRQGNEKLFF.